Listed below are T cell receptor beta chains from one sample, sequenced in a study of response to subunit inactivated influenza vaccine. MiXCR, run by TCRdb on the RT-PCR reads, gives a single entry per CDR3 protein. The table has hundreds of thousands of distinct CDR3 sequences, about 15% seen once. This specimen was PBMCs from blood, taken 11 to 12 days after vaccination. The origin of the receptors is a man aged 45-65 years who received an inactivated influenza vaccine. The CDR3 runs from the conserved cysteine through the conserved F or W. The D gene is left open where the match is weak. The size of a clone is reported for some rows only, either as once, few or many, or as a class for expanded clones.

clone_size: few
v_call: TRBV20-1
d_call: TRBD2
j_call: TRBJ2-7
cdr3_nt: TGCAGTGCTGAGGGACTAGCGGGATCCTACGAGCAGTACTTC
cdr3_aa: CSAEGLAGSYEQYF

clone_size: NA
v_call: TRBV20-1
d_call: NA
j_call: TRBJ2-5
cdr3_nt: TGCAGTGCCACACCCGGAGGTACCCAGTACTTC
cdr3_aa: CSATPGGTQYF

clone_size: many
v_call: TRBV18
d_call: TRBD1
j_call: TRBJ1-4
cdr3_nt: TGTGCCAGCTCACCAATCACTGCGGGACAGATTAATGAAAAACTGTTTTTT
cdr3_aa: CASSPITAGQINEKLFF

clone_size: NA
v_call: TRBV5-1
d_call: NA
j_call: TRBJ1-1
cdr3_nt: TGCGCCAGCAGCTTGGCCCGCTACGGAGGCACTGAAGCTTTCTTT
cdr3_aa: CASSLARYGGTEAFF

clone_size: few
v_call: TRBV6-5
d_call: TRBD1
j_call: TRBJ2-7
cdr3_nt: TGTGCCAGCAGTTACTTATGGGACAGGGGGTCCCCTTACGAGCAGTACTTC
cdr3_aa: CASSYLWDRGSPYEQYF

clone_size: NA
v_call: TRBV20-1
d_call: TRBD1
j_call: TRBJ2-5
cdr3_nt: TGCAGTGCTAGAGATCTTGCAGGGGGCGGCCAAGAGACCCAGTACTTC
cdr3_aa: CSARDLAGGGQETQYF

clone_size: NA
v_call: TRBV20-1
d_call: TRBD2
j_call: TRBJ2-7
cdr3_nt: TGCAGTGCCGTCCGCAGTAGCGGGAGCGACGAGCAGTACTTC
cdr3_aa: CSAVRSSGSDEQYF

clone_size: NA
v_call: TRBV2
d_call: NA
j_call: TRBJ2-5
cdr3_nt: TGTGCCAGCAGTGTTTGGGACACCTCAGGGACCCAGTACTTC
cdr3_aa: CASSVWDTSGTQYF

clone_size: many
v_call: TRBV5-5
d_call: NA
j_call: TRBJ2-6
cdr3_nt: TGTGCCAGCAGCTTGGCCCCGAAGCCTGGGGCCAACGTCCTGACTTTC
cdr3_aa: CASSLAPKPGANVLTF

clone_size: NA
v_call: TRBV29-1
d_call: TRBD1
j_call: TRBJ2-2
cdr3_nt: TGCAGCGCCTCTACCCCGGGACAGGAGTACACCGGGGAGCTGTTTTTT
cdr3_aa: CSASTPGQEYTGELFF

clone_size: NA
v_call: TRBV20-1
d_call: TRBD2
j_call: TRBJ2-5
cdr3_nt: TGCAGTGCTAGACTAGCGGGAGGCGGGACCCAAGAGACCCAGTACTTC
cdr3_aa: CSARLAGGGTQETQYF

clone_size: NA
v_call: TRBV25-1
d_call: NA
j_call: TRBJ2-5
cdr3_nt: TGTGCCAGCAGAGAGACAGGCACCCAAGAGACCCAGTACTTC
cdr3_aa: CASRETGTQETQYF

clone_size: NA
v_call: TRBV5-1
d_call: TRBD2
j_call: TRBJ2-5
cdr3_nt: TGCGCCAGCAGCTCCGACCTTAGCGGGGGGGCCCGTGAGACCCAGTACTTC
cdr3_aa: CASSSDLSGGARETQYF

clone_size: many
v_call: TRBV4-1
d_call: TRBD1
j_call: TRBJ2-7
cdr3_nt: TGCGCCAGCAGCCAAGGGGTTTTAGGCGGGACAGGGAGCTACGAGCAGTACTTC
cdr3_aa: CASSQGVLGGTGSYEQYF

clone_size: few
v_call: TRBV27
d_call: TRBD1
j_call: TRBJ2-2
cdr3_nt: TGTGCCAGCAGTTTGCCAGGGGGCGGGGAGCTGTTTTTT
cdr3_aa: CASSLPGGGELFF

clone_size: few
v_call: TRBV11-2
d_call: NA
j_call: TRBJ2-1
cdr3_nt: TGTGCCAGCGGACTTCTAGCGAGGACTCTTCCCTCGAGCTCCTACAATGAGCAGTTCTTC
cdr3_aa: CASGLLARTLPSSSYNEQFF

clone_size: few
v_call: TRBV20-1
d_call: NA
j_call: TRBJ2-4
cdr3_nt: TGCAGTGCTAGAATGGAGTTAGTGGGAACTGTAGCCAAAAACATTCAGTACTTC
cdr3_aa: CSARMELVGTVAKNIQYF

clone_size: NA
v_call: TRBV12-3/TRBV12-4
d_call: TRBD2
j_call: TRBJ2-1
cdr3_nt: TGTGCCAGCAGTTTAGATGGCGGGGGGGCCGGCAATGAGCAGTTCTTC
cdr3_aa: CASSLDGGGAGNEQFF

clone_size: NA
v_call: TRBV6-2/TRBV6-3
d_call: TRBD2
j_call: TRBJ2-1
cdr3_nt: TGTGCCAGCAGCCCTACTAGCGGGAGCAATGAGCAGTTCTTC
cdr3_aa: CASSPTSGSNEQFF

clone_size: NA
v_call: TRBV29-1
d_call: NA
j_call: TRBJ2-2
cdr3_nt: TGCAGCGTTGATTCACTAGCCACCGGGGAGCTGTTTTTT
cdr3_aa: CSVDSLATGELFF

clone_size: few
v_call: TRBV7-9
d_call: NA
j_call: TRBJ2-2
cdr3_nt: TGTGCCAGCAGCTTAGCACGGCGAAACACCGGGGAGCTGTTTTTT
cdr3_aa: CASSLARRNTGELFF

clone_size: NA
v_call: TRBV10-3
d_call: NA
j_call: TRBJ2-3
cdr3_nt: TGTGCCATCAGTGAGTCGCGCTACACAGATACGCAGTATTTT
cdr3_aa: CAISESRYTDTQYF

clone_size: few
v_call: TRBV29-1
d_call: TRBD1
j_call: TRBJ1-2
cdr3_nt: TGCAGCGTTAACCAGCTTACAGGGGGCAGTGGCTACACCTTC
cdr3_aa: CSVNQLTGGSGYTF

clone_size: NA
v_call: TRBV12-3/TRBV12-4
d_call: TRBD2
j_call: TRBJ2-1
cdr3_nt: TGTACCAGCTGTTTATCTAGCGGGCTATCCCTTACCTACAATGAGCAGTTCTTC
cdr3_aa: CTSCLSSGLSLTYNEQFF

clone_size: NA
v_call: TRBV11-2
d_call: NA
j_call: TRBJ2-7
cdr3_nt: TGTGCCAGCAGCCCCGACCTAGGACAGCCCTACGAGCAGTACTTC
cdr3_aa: CASSPDLGQPYEQYF

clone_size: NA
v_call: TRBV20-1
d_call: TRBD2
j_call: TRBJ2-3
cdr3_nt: TGCAGTGCTAGATCTTCACTAGCGGGAGAGGGTACGCAGTATTTT
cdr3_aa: CSARSSLAGEGTQYF

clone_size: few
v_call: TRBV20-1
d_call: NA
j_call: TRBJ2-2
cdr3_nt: TGCAGTGCCCGGGGTCTCTTGAACGGGGAGCTGTTTTTT
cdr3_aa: CSARGLLNGELFF

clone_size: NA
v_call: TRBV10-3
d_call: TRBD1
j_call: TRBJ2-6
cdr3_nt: TGTGCCAGCTGGACAGGGAATAGCGGGGCCAACGTCCTGACTTTC
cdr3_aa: CASWTGNSGANVLTF

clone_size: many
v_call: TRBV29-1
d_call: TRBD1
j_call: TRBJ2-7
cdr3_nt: TGCAGCGCGGGACAGAGCTACGAGCAGTACTTC
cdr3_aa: CSAGQSYEQYF

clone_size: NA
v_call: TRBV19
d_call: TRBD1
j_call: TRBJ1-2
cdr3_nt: TGTGCCAGTAGAACACAGGGGGCTCACACCTTC
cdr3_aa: CASRTQGAHTF

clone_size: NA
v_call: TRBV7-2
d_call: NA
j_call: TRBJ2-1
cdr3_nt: TGTGCCAGCAGCTTAGGGAGACAAGAAACTAGCTATGAGCAGTTCTTC
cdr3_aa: CASSLGRQETSYEQFF

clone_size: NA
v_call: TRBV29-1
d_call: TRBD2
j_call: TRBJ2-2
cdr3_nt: TGCAGCGTTGTTAGCGGGGCCACCGGGGAGCTGTTTTTT
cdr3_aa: CSVVSGATGELFF